Below, 18 T cell receptor beta chains from the same sample are listed, as sequenced in a study of blood T cell repertoires in COVID-19. TCRdb's copy holds only in-frame clones and misses some; the assay was immunoSEQ multiplex PCR. The sample includes about 220,000 clones, roughly nine tenths of them seen just once. The sample comprised peripheral blood. The receptors here all came from a man aged 35-49 years with active or convalescent COVID-19.

This clone was detected a few times. The V gene is TRBV7-3, the J gene TRBJ2-7, with D maybe TRBD1 (5 bases). Per germline, CDR1 SGHTA and CDR2 FQGTGA. Trimming pared 1 base from V and 3 bases from J, leaving 10 bases between. This CDR3 region has 14 residues. The CDR3 reads CASSLNAGFYEQYF. The CDR3 region has the DNA TGTGCCAGCAGCTTAAACGCAGGGTTCTACGAGCAGTACTTC.

The chain combines TRBV11-2 with TRBJ2-3; 7 positions agree with TRBD2. The CDR3 sequence is 19 residues long. Germline V gene data show CDR1 as SGHAT and CDR2 as FQNNGV. Germline trimming cut 5 bases from V and 2 bases from J; bases unmatched to any gene: 19. In nucleotides, the CDR3 is TGTGCCAGCAGCCCACTAGCGTTTGGGGCCTCGACCTTCACAGATACGCAGTATTTT. Protein: CASSPLAFGASTFTDTQYF.

This clone has a single count. V and J are TRBV28 and TRBJ1-5; possible D gene TRBD1, 6 bases. V shed 4 bases and J shed 5 bases, with 24 bases lying between them. This CDR3 has 18 amino acids. Germline V lookup: CDR1 MDHEN, CDR2 SYDVKM. The CDR3, as DNA: TGTGCCAGCAGTTCGAGGCCCGGACAGCCCCCGAGCCATCAGCCCCAGCATTTT. It codes for CASSSRPGQPPSHQPQHF.

The CDR3 spells CATSRDLGAETQYF. For the CDR3, the DNA is TGTGCCACCAGCAGAGATTTAGGGGCCGAGACCCAGTACTTC. The V call is TRBV15, the J call TRBJ2-5; D might be TRBD1 (5 bases). The germline V gene encodes CDR1 LNHNV and CDR2 YYDKDF (reference sequence). The CDR3 consists of 14 residues. Trimming took 0 bases from V and 5 from J, leaving 10 bases between them.

CDR3 region: CASSLRGQLRETQYF. The CDR3 nucleotides read TGTGCCAGCAGCTTACGGGGACAACTTAGGGAGACCCAGTACTTC. The J gene is TRBJ2-5, the V gene TRBV7-9, with D perhaps matching TRBD1 (6 bases). The CDR3 length is 15 residues. Germline CDR1 is SEHNR and CDR2 is FQNEAQ (reference sequence). Deletions cut 2 bases from V and 5 bases from J, with 15 bases between.

J is TRBJ2-7 and V is TRBV3-1 (or the pseudogene TRBV3-2); D uncertain. Trimming stripped 4 bases from V and 0 bases from J, with 13 bases between. The CDR3 runs to 15 residues. Germline CDR1 LGHDT, CDR2 YNNKEL (reference sequence). The CDR3: CASSPLGPSSYEQYF. The CDR3, as DNA: TGTGCCAGCAGCCCCTTAGGCCCTAGCTCCTACGAGCAGTACTTC.

The chain combines TRBV5-5 with TRBJ1-3; a possible D gene is TRBD1 (6 bases). This CDR3 comprises 15 residues. Germline assignment: CDR1 SGHKS and CDR2 YYEKEE (reference sequence). The V end lost 7 bases, the J end lost 0 bases, and 14 bases lay between the germline ends. CDR3 DNA sequence: TGTGCCAGCGGTCCGGGACATTACTCTGGAAACACCATATATTTT. Protein: CASGPGHYSGNTIYF. Full variable domain (outside the CDR3, taken from reference TRBV5-5 and TRBJ1-3): DAGVTQSPTHLIKTRGQQVTLRCSPISGHKSVSWYQQVLGQGPQFIFQYYEKEERGRGNFPDRFSARQFPNYSSELNVNALLLGDSALYLCASGPGHYSGNTIYFGEGSWLTVV.

CDR3 nucleotides: TGTGCCAGCAGTTTCGCAGTGAACACTGAAGCTTTCTTT. Translating gives CASSFAVNTEAFF. The V call is TRBV28, the J call TRBJ1-1; D not resolved. This CDR3 has 13 amino acids. Germline V CDR1 and CDR2: MDHEN, SYDVKM. V dropped 3 bases and J dropped 0 bases, with 5 bases sitting between them.

This rearrangement joins TRBV10-1 to TRBJ1-1, with a possible D match to TRBD1 (5 bases). CDR1 WNHNN and CDR2 SYGVQD come from the germline V gene (reference sequence). The CDR3 sequence is 15 residues long. The V end was cut by 3 bases, the J end by 7 bases, with 18 bases between. DNA for the CDR3: TGCGCCAGCAGTGACGTGCCGGGGGGAATGGATGAAGCTTTCTTT. Its translation: CASSDVPGGMDEAFF.

The chain uses TRBV5-1 and TRBJ2-3; D may be TRBD1 (6 bases). The CDR3 has 14 residues. Germline V gene sequence: CDR1 SGHRS, CDR2 YFSETQ. Trimming pared 4 bases from V and 1 base from J, leaving 10 bases between. Here the CDR3 DNA reads TGCGCCAGCAGCGGGGACACGGGCACAGATACGCAGTATTTT. Its protein is CASSGDTGTDTQYF. Full variable domain (rest looked up from reference TRBV5-1 and TRBJ2-3): KAGVTQTPRYLIKTRGQQVTLSCSPISGHRSVSWYQQTPGQGLQFLFEYFSETQRNKGNFPGRFSGRQFSNSRSEMNVSTLELGDSALYLCASSGDTGTDTQYFGPGTRLTVL.

This rearrangement joins TRBV28 to TRBJ1-3, with no clear D. Germline CDR1 MDHEN, CDR2 SYDVKM. The CDR3 has 16 residues. V shed 7 bases and J shed 8 bases, with 24 bases lying between them. CDR3 amino acids: CASTPWPSRRVYTIYF. CDR3 DNA: TGTGCCAGCACCCCTTGGCCCAGTCGGAGAGTATACACCATATATTTT. The whole variable domain, filled in from reference TRBV28 and TRBJ1-3, reads DVKVTQSSRYLVKRTGEKVFLECVQDMDHENMFWYRQDPGLGLRLIYFSYDVKMKEKGDIPEGYSVSREKKERFSLILESASTNQTSMYLCASTPWPSRRVYTIYFGEGSWLTVV.

J is TRBJ2-5 and V is TRBV29-1; the match to TRBD2 covers 8 bases. The trim removed 8 bases at V and 3 bases at J, leaving 8 bases unmatched. The CDR3 runs to 13 residues. Germline CDR1 SQVTM, CDR2 ANQGSEA. In DNA, the CDR3 is TGCAGCTCCATGCGGGGGGCTAAAGAGACCCAGTACTTC. It is translated as CSSMRGAKETQYF.

The V and J genes are TRBV19 and TRBJ1-6, with TRBD1 matching 8 bases. The CDR3 covers 16 residues. V was clipped by 6 bases and J by 7 bases; unmatched bases: 11. The germline V gene has CDR1 LNHDA and CDR2 SQIVND (reference sequence). The CDR3 nucleotides are TGTGCCAGTAGCCTCGATCCAGGGGGCGCAAATTCACCCCTCCACTTT. It codes for CASSLDPGGANSPLHF.

The rearrangement links TRBV18 to TRBJ1-1, with D unclear. Germline V lookup: CDR1 KGHSH, CDR2 LQKENI. V dropped 8 bases and J dropped 2 bases, with 18 bases sitting between them. There are 15 residues in the CDR3. The CDR3 sequence is CASRQVQAVNTEAFF. The CDR3 nucleotides read TGTGCCAGCCGCCAGGTCCAGGCCGTAAACACTGAAGCTTTCTTT.

The chain has TRBV7-8 and TRBJ2-7, with 10 bases aligning to TRBD1. The CDR3 covers 15 residues. J gave up 0 bases and V 1 base, and 0 bases lay outside the gene matches. Germline V CDR1 and CDR2: SGHVS, FQNEAQ. CDR3: CASSLGTGGSYEQYF. The CDR3 nucleotides read TGTGCCAGCAGCTTAGGGACAGGGGGCTCCTACGAGCAGTACTTC.

V gene TRBV27 combines with J gene TRBJ2-7; D might be TRBD2 (5 bases). This CDR3 spans 14 amino acids. V was trimmed by 6 bases and J by 2 bases, leaving 14 bases between them. The germline CDR1 and CDR2 sequences are MNHEY and SMNVEV (reference sequence). CDR3 coding DNA: TGTGCCAGCAGCTTGGCGGGTAGCGCCTACGAGCAGTACTTC. Amino acids: CASSLAGSAYEQYF.

The CDR3 region has the DNA TGCGCCAGCAGCCAAGATCCCAATGCTAACTATGGCTACACCTTC. This translates into CASSQDPNANYGYTF. The V and J genes are TRBV4-1 and TRBJ1-2, with D unclear. This CDR3 comprises 15 residues. The germline CDR1 and CDR2 sequences are MGHRA and YSYEKL. The germline V and J ends were trimmed by 0 bases and 0 bases, with 8 bases remaining between them.

This clone was counted once. The chain carries TRBV29-1 and TRBJ2-7; D possibly corresponds to TRBD2 (5 bases). V was pared by 6 bases and J by 3 bases, with 12 bases between. The CDR3 has 12 amino acids. Germline V gene sequence: CDR1 SQVTM, CDR2 ANQGSEA. The CDR3 DNA is TGCAGCGTCCGGGAACTTAACTACGAGCAGTACTTC. It yields the protein CSVRELNYEQYF.